The entry below gives a single T cell receptor beta chain sequence along with its context. V was pared by 1 base and J by 9 bases, with 25 bases between. This CDR3 contains 18 residues. Germline-derived CDR1 and CDR2 are SGHAT and FQNNGV. This sample was included in a study of OX40 agonist ivuxolimab in advanced cancers. Repertoires were generated with immunoSEQ multiplex PCR, while TCRdb's copy carries only in-frame clones and drops some. In the table there are approximately 37,000 clones, roughly 84% of which are singletons. The specimen was CD4+ or CD8+ T cells sorted from blood, collected in a trial of the OX40 agonist ivuxolimab. The chain combines TRBV11-2 with TRBJ2-1; D ambiguous. This TCR was sampled from an adult with an advanced solid tumor such as melanoma, head and neck, liver or kidney cancer. CDR3 in amino acids: CASSLGRVRTLTSSEQFF. CDR3 nucleotide sequence: TGTGCCAGCAGCTTAGGTCGAGTTCGGACGTTAACAAGTAGTGAGCAGTTCTTC.